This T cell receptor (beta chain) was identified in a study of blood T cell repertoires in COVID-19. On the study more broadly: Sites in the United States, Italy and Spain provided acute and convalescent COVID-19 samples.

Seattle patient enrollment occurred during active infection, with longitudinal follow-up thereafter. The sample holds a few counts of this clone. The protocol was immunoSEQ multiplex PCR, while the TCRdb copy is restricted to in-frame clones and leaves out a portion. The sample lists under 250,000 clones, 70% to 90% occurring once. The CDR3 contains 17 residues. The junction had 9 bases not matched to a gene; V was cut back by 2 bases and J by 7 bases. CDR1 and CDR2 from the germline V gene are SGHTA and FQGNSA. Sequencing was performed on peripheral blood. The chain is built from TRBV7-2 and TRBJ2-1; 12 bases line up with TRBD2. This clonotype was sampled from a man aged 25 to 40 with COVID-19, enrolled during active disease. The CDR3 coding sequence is TGTGCCAGCAGCTTATATCGGCTAGCGGGGGGGGCGAATGAGCAGTTCTTC. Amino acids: CASSLYRLAGGANEQFF.